The clone carrying this T cell receptor beta chain showed up just a few times. The antigen remains undetermined. This sample was included in a study of Ad26.COV2.S vaccination and SARS-CoV-2 variants. General study findings and limits: The breadth of spike-specific CD8+ and CD4+ T cell responses after vaccination was reportedly substantial.

Treatment indicated: around 19 received Ad26.COV2.S at low or high dose, single or two shots; 5 received placebo; per-sample allocation not given. Sampling was performed 63 days after the first vaccine or placebo injection. The CDR3 has 13 amino acids. CDR1 is SEHNR and CDR2 is FQNEAQ in the germline V gene (reference sequence). V shed 5 bases and J shed 1 base, with 6 bases lying between them. Sequenced by immunoSEQ multiplex PCR; TCRdb stores in-frame clones only, minus some. The sample consists of some 520,000 clones, roughly nine tenths of them appearing once. V usage is TRBV7-9 and J usage is TRBJ2-1, with no clear D. This TCR came from a person aged 18-60 years who received the Ad26.COV2.S COVID-19 vaccine or a placebo. The sample was peripheral blood, taken in a trial of Ad26.COV2.S vaccine versus placebo. The CDR3 region is CASSPRSYNEQFF. The DNA of the CDR3 is TGTGCCAGCAGCCCCAGATCCTACAATGAGCAGTTCTTC.